A selection of T cell receptor beta chains follows, all from one sample in a study of OX40 agonist ivuxolimab in advanced cancers. Some clones are missing from TCRdb's copy, which holds only in-frame ones; the method was immunoSEQ multiplex PCR. The sample includes tens of thousands of clones, roughly 87% of them seen just once. Sequencing used CD4+ or CD8+ T cells sorted from blood, obtained in a trial of the OX40 agonist ivuxolimab. The receptors were gathered from an adult with an advanced solid tumor such as melanoma, head and neck, liver or kidney cancer. CDR3s leave out the opening cysteine and the closing phenylalanine or tryptophan.

TRBV7-9,ASWEPGQAIDTQY
TRBV9,ASSRGETQY
TRBV7-8,ASSKTEGSYNEQF
TRBV4-3,ASSHRTGRTGELF
TRBV11-3,ASSLGGQEEDEQY
TRBV25-1,ASSEAGVETQY
TRBV10-2,ASSESRQGPNEQF
TRBV7-2,ASSWVTSGRWNEQF
TRBV19,ASSDPRQGWTEAF
TRBV7-2,ASGRRETQY
TRBV27,ASNLGWGTEAF
TRBV4-1,ASSQFPSGIYEQY
TRBV6-6,ASMLAGHTGELF
TRBV7-2,ASSLGLSQGGYEQY
TRBV25-1,ASSEYGQGAGEQY
TRBV9,ASSDGTGVDEQY
TRBV9,ASSVGQDSYEQY
TRBV11-3,ASSSRGGSGRHNEQF
TRBV18,ASSPVKGGPYNEQF
TRBV5-4,ASSVQPGQISYTGELF
TRBV28,ASSFNVARV
TRBV19,ASSKRGGSNTGELF
TRBV6-5,ATLAGDLGVQEQY
TRBV19,ASSSDRGIGQPQH
TRBV11-2,ASSPHPEPYNEQF
TRBV29-1,SVQERGNTEAF
TRBV19,ATIVGEKLF
TRBV5-5,ASSLGGTDPYEQY
TRBV4-2,ASSQDGSRNNEKLF
TRBV6-5,ASSTGHQPQH
TRBV18,ASSPGGGEYEQY
TRBV6-5,ASSLDSMEGQPQH
TRBV28,ASSYTGYGQPQH
TRBV27,ATTRGGGEQY
TRBV27,ASSLSQGRDTEAF
TRBV29-1,SVEHSSVLGYT
TRBV11-2,ASSLAGGAVETQY
TRBV11-2,ASSLARRRMNTEAF
TRBV27,ASSPGLAGYYTGELF
TRBV5-1,ASSRALAGGPSSYNEQF
TRBV11-3,ASSRTGGLETQY
TRBV27,ASRKGTQNYGYT
TRBV18,ASSPPNRLDTEAF
TRBV19,ASSPNGNPPYEQY
TRBV6-5,ATATSYEQY